Sequencing of this T cell receptor beta chain was carried out in a study of cytomegalovirus exposure and HLA in healthy donors. Across the study: Earlier results showed 117 million unique TCR beta sequences derived from approximately 170 million T cells.

Healthy bone marrow donors made up the cohort. About this clone itself: What it binds is not known.

The study's findings and limits: Segments of the TCR beta V type were, in most cases, productive about 90% or about 30% of the time in an earlier analysis. V segments that were indistinguishable, TRBV6-2 and TRBV6-3 among them, were omitted from analysis.

The PCR made use of 60 Vbeta and 13 Jbeta primers. The table came from immunoSEQ multiplex PCR; TCRdb's copy has only in-frame clones and leaves some out. The sample has approximately 200,000 clones, about 79% seen once. CDR3 length equals 14 residues. Between the trimmed V and J ends, which lost 1 base and 5 bases, there was a span of 11 bases. CDR1 MNHEY and CDR2 SVGAGI come from the germline V gene. The rearrangement joins TRBV6-5 to TRBJ1-1, with D possibly matching TRBD1 (6 bases). Sequencing used PBMCs. This TCR was recovered from a man younger than 35 in good health and CMV-seronegative. The CDR3, as DNA: TGTGCCAGCAGTTACTTACAGGGTTATACTGAAGCTTTCTTT. It encodes CASSYLQGYTEAFF.